The source of this T cell receptor (beta chain) is a study of T cell responses to AZD1222 COVID-19 vaccine (TCRdb year 2021). For the study in its entirety: TCR sequencing covered over 230 trial participants: around 210 given two doses of AZD1222 and 26 given two doses of MenACWY control vaccine. Trial participants were enrolled by age into subgroups of 18-55, 56-69 and 70-plus years, and around 140, 26 and 57 TCR-sequenced participants, respectively, were included in these subgroups.

There are 16 amino acids in the CDR3, from cysteine to phenylalanine inclusive. Only the CDR3 DNA stays, 48 bases, in frame from base 1. From the germline V gene, CDR1 is MNHEY and CDR2 is SVGEGT. Ends trimmed: V by 4 bases, J by 3 bases; bases unmatched to a gene: 8. According to the study, the label for this sample's time point signals: about 28 days (+/-7) after the second vaccine dose. AZD1222 recipients whose second dose came at about 4 weeks and those whose second dose came at about 12 weeks were combined into one group, since spike-specific TCR depth and breadth did not differ between the two schedules. Vaccinee samples came from UK trials COV001 and COV002, including a single-blind randomized controlled phase 2/3 trial of AZD1222 (ChAdOx1 nCoV-19) in healthy adults. For TCRbeta chain sequencing, PBMC samples were collected from trial participants at day 0 and at day 28 after the second dose.

What the research found in general, with its limitations: Epitopes outside the regions mutated in the B.1.351 and B.1.1.7 variants were reportedly recognized by nearly half of the unique spike-specific TCRs. Vaccine-associated CD4 TCRs spanned the whole spike protein, with dominant responses in regions 160-218 and 743-854. No day 14 peak-response samples were available, so repertoires were characterized only after the peak T cell response. Most participants were white British and females outnumbered males, and the authors suggested that clonal diversity may have been underestimated. In the small 56-69-year group, the increase in depth fell short of significance, most likely because of low power. Conclusions about previously exposed vaccinees were limited because only six AZD1222 recipients were SARS-CoV-2 seropositive at baseline. A significant rise in spike-specific TCR breadth and depth was observed after two AZD1222 doses relative to day 0 and relative to MenACWY recipients.

The CDR3 regions of human TCRbeta chains were analyzed by immunosequencing. On the authors' methods: Repertoire TCRs were checked for matches against a reference library of SARS-CoV-2-specific TCRs that had been generated using the MIRA antigen-specificity platform. Breadth was defined as the fraction of unique TCRs that were SARS-CoV-2-associated. Depth was defined as the fraction of total T cells that were SARS-CoV-2-associated. Each spike-specific TCR was assigned to its reactive spike region and to a CD4 or CD8 class using the MIRA data. Log10-transformed breadth and depth values were compared by one-way ANOVA with Sidak's multiple comparisons tests. Here the immuneACCESS table is served through TCRdb, limited to in-frame sequences with V and J called. Missing clones are a known gap in these copies; in checked studies unresolved V genes cover under half, and the rest lacks a known reason. V, J and clone size are those of that table, while D and trimming were read from the DNA. For this sample the table gives 90,000 to 110,000 clones, of which about 90% were detected only once. The ten largest clonotypes hold roughly 4.4% of the sample.

About this clone: This receptor's antigen is unknown. There are no base qualities to consult, and no much larger clone falls within one base.

The origin of this receptor is an adult who received the AZD1222 COVID-19 vaccine. The V and J genes are TRBV6-2 or TRBV6-3 and TRBJ1-5; TRBD1 lines up with 8 middle nucleotides. The input for sequencing was peripheral blood, taken 28 days after the second AZD1222 dose. The CDR3 amino acid sequence is: CASSSPQGAINQPQHF. The DNA is as follows: TGTGCCAGCAGTTCTCCCCAGGGGGCGATCAATCAGCCCCAGCATTTT.